Many counts were recorded for the clone carrying this T cell receptor (beta chain). Its antigen remains unknown. Time point here: persistent/refractory GD, antithyroid drugs over 5 years with positive TRAb. The TCR library used RNA extracted from PBMCs. Graves' disease was diagnosed by American Thyroid Association guidelines. CDR3 regions were amplified by Arm-PCR using iRepertoire HTBI primers to build TCR beta libraries. MiXCR was run by TCRdb on the multiplex PCR reads, yielding one entry per CDR3 protein. The sample lists fewer than 550,000 distinct CDR3 sequences; roughly a fifth were seen once. Germline CDR1 is MDHEN and CDR2 is SYDVKM. The CDR3 spans 17 residues. Trimming took 1 base from V and 7 from J, leaving 19 bases between them. The data were obtained in a study of regulatory T cells in long-lasting Graves disease. Regarding the study as a whole: Persistent disease showed a preference for TRBV28, TRBJ1-2 and TRBJ2-5. Patients with persistent Graves' had lower TCR diversity than newly diagnosed patients.

Sequences were derived from peripheral blood mononuclear cells (PBMCs), sampled when the disease was refractory, from a patient treated with antithyroid drugs. The source is a female donor with Graves disease. The chain links TRBV28 to TRBJ1-4, with D tentatively TRBD1 (5 bases). In DNA, the CDR3 is TGTGCCAGCAGTTTATTCTCAGGGACTCATTTTGGTGAAAAACTGTTTTTT. Amino acids: CASSLFSGTHFGEKLFF. The entire variable domain, with the rest obtained from reference TRBV28 and TRBJ1-4, is as follows: DVKVTQSSRYLVKRTGEKVFLECVQDMDHENMFWYRQDPGLGLRLIYFSYDVKMKEKGDIPEGYSVSREKKERFSLILESASTNQTSMYLCASSLFSGTHFGEKLFFGSGTQLSVL.